The 11 T cell receptor beta chains presented below share a single source sample, sequenced in a study of metastatic and nonmetastatic thyroid tumors. Until they underwent thyroid surgery, no patient had received any treatment. With MiXCR, TCRdb called clones anew from the PCR reads. The sample lists about 90,000 clones; around 7.8% were seen once. Sequencing was done on a sample of blood. The receptors stem from a female donor with papillary thyroid cancer or a benign thyroid nodule (not recorded which). Some clones in this sample may be carry-over from other donors' samples.

This clone showed up many times. V and J are TRBV12-5 and TRBJ1-1; D not certain. V lost 2 bases, J lost 5 bases, and 12 bases lay in between. This CDR3 region has 14 residues. Germline V gives CDR1 LGHNT, CDR2 FRNRAP. The CDR3 DNA reads TGTGCTAGTGGTTTGTATCGTAACACTACTGAAGCTTTCTTT. The encoded protein is CASGLYRNTTEAFF.

This clone was observed many times. The V and J genes are TRBV20-1 and TRBJ1-6, with D uncertain. CDR1 DFQATT and CDR2 SNEGSKA come from the germline V gene (reference sequence). V was pared by 6 bases and J by 3 bases, with 12 bases between. There are 14 residues in the CDR3. In DNA, the CDR3 is TGCAGTGCGAGCCCAGGTGGCTATAATTCACCCCTCCACTTT. Its protein product is CSASPGGYNSPLHF.

This clone has a count of ten or more. The V call is TRBV27, the J call TRBJ2-1, with D possibly matching TRBD2 (6 bases). Trimming took 10 bases from V and 8 from J, leaving 18 bases between them. This CDR3 comprises 13 residues. Per germline, CDR1 MNHEY and CDR2 SMNVEV (reference sequence). CDR3 in amino acids: CATSPGGADEQFF. The CDR3 nucleotides read TGTGCCACTTCCCCTGGCGGGGCGGATGAGCAGTTCTTC.

This clone has ten or more counts. J is TRBJ2-7 and V is TRBV5-1; perhaps TRBD2 as D (5 bases). V was shortened by 4 bases and J by 4 bases, with 15 bases between the two germline ends. The germline V gene encodes CDR1 SGHRS and CDR2 YFSETQ. The CDR3 sequence is 14 residues long. The CDR3 sequence: CASSVSLTGYEQYF. In DNA form, the CDR3 reads TGCGCCAGCAGCGTGTCTTTGACGGGGTACGAGCAGTACTTC.

In this sample, this clone turned up a few times. The chain combines TRBV27 with TRBJ1-6; 8 bases map to TRBD1. Losses at the gene ends were 6 bases for V and 4 bases for J; bases not matched to a gene: 5. CDR1 and CDR2 (germline): MNHEY, SMNVEV (reference sequence). This CDR3 is built from 15 residues. The CDR3 sequence: CASRTGERYNSPLHF. The CDR3 coding sequence is TGTGCCAGCAGGACAGGGGAGCGGTATAATTCACCCCTCCACTTT.

The chain carries TRBV2 and TRBJ1-1; a weak D match, TRBD1 (6 bases). Looked up from germline, CDR1 is SNHLY and CDR2 is FYNNEI. V lost 2 bases and J 6 bases, leaving 19 bases between the germline ends. This CDR3 region has 16 residues. The CDR3 protein is CASSERGNRYYPEAFF. The CDR3 DNA follows: TGTGCCAGCAGTGAAAGGGGGAACAGGTATTACCCTGAAGCTTTCTTT.

This clone was observed at least ten times. J is TRBJ2-7 and V is TRBV29-1, with D possibly matching TRBD2 (5 bases). This CDR3 contains 13 residues. The V end lost 6 bases, the J end lost 0 bases, and 12 bases lay between the germline ends. Germline V gene sequence: CDR1 SQVTM, CDR2 ANQGSEA. CDR3: CSVGIGLSYEQYF. The DNA of the CDR3 is TGCAGCGTGGGGATCGGACTCTCCTACGAGCAGTACTTC.

This clone was seen many times. The V call is TRBV30, the J call TRBJ1-4; a possible D gene is TRBD1 (6 bases). The CDR3 consists of 13 residues. Germline loops: CDR1 GTSNPN, CDR2 SVGIG (reference sequence). V dropped 3 bases and J dropped 8 bases, with 13 bases sitting between them. This CDR3 is CAWSGGAQEKLFF. CDR3 coding DNA: TGTGCCTGGAGCGGGGGGGCGCAGGAAAAACTGTTTTTT.

There are a few counts of this clone. CDR3 sequence reads: CASRFDQQGIEQFF. CDR3 sequence (DNA): TGTGCCAGCAGATTTGACCAGCAGGGTATTGAACAGTTCTTC. V is TRBV2 and J is TRBJ2-1, with a possible D match to TRBD1 (5 bases). The V gene's germline CDR1 is SNHLY and CDR2 FYNNEI. Trimming took 6 bases from V and 13 from J, leaving 22 bases between them. The CDR3 consists of 14 residues.

In this sample, this clone turned up many times. The V and J genes are TRBV20-1 and TRBJ1-2; TRBD1 might be the D (6 bases). The CDR3 runs 13 residues. Between the trimmed V and J ends, which lost 5 bases and 6 bases, there was a span of 16 bases. Germline lookup yields CDR1 DFQATT and CDR2 SNEGSKA (reference sequence). The CDR3 region is CSAHHPNRDGYTF. The CDR3 DNA follows: TGCAGTGCTCACCACCCCAACAGGGATGGCTACACCTTC.

This clone was detected many times. The chain joins TRBV7-3 to TRBJ2-1, with D perhaps TRBD1 (5 bases). V lost 0 bases to trimming and J lost 4 bases, with 13 bases between them. CDR1 and CDR2 (germline): SGHTA, FQGTGA. This CDR3 has 16 residues. This CDR3 is CASSLTQGPYYNEQFF. The CDR3 region has the DNA TGTGCCAGCAGCTTAACGCAGGGTCCCTATTACAATGAGCAGTTCTTC.